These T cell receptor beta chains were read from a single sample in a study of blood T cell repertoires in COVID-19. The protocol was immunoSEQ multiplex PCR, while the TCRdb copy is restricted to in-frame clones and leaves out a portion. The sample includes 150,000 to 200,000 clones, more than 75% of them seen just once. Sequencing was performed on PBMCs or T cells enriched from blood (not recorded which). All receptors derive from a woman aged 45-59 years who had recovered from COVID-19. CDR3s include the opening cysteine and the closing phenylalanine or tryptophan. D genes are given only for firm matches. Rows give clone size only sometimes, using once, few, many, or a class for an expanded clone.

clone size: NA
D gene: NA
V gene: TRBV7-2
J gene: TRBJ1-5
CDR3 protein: CASSLGGPHHQPQHF
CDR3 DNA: TGTGCCAGCAGCTTAGGGGGGCCCCACCATCAGCCCCAGCATTTT

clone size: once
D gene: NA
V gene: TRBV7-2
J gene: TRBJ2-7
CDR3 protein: CASSLAGTSYEQYF
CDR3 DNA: TGTGCCAGCAGCTTGGCAGGCACGTCCTACGAGCAGTACTTC

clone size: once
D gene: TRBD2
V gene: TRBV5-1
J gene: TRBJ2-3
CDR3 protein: CASSLAATSGFSSTDTQYF
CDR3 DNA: TGCGCCAGCAGCTTGGCCGCGACTAGCGGGTTTTCTAGCACAGATACGCAGTATTTT

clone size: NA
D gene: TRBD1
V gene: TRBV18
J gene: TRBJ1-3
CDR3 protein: CASSLNRLGTGGSGNTIYF
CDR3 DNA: TGTGCCAGCTCCCTTAATCGCCTCGGGACAGGAGGATCTGGAAACACCATATATTTT

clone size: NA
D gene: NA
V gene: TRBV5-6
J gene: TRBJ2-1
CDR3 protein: CASSPSPRDEQFF
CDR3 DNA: TGTGCCAGCAGCCCGTCGCCCAGGGATGAGCAGTTCTTC

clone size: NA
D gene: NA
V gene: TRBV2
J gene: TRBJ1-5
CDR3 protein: CASSEGQASNQPQHF
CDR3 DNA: TGTGCCAGCAGTGAGGGGCAGGCTAGCAATCAGCCCCAGCATTTT

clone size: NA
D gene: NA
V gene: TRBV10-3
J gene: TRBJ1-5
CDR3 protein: CAISRGSQPQHF
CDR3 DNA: TGTGCCATCAGCAGGGGAAGTCAGCCCCAGCATTTT

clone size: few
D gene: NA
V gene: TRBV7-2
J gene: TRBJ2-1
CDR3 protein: CASSLDATRGEKQFF
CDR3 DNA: TGTGCCAGCAGCTTAGATGCGACTAGGGGAGAAAAGCAGTTCTTC

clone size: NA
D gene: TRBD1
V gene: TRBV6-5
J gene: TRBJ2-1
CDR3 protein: CASSRDREGEQFF
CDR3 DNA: TGTGCCAGCAGTCGGGACAGGGAGGGTGAGCAGTTCTTC

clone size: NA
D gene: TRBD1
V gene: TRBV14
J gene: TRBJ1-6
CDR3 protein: CASSQKDRTDSPLHF
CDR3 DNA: TGTGCCAGCAGCCAGAAGGACAGGACGGATTCACCCCTCCACTTT

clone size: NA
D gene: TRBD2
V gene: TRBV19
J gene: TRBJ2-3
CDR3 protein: CASSMIGTSGDTDTQYF
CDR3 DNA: TGTGCCAGTAGTATGATCGGGACTAGCGGAGACACAGATACGCAGTATTTT

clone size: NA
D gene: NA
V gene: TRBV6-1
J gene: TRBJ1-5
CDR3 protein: CASSESVPEVGQPQHF
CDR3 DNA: TGTGCCAGCAGTGAAAGTGTGCCGGAGGTCGGTCAGCCCCAGCATTTT

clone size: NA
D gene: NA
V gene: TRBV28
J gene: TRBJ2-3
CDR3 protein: CASSFNRGSTDTQYF
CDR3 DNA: TGTGCCAGCAGTTTCAACCGGGGGAGCACAGATACGCAGTATTTT

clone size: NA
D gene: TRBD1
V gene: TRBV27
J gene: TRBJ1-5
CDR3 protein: CASSTGTGSNQPQHF
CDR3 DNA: TGTGCCAGCAGTACCGGGACAGGGTCTAATCAGCCCCAGCATTTT

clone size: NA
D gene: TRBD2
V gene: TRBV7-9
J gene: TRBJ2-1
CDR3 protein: CASGESGREIDEQFF
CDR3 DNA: TGTGCCAGCGGTGAGAGCGGGAGGGAGATCGATGAGCAGTTCTTC

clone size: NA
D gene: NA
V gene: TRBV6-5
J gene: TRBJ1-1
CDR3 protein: CASSPPTLRTEAFF
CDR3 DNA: TGTGCCAGCAGTCCTCCGACTCTGAGGACTGAAGCTTTCTTT

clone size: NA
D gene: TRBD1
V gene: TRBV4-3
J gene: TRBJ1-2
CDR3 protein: CASSQDADRDDYGYTF
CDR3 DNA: TGCGCCAGCAGCCAAGACGCGGACAGGGACGACTATGGCTACACCTTC

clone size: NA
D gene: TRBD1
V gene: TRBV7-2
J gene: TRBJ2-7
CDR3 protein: CASSSPDRANYEQYF
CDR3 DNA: TGTGCCAGCAGCTCCCCCGACAGGGCGAACTACGAGCAGTACTTC

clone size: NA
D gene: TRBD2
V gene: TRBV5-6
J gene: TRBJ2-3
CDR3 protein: CASSLQLAGPATDTQYF
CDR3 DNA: TGTGCCAGCAGCTTGCAACTAGCGGGACCTGCCACAGATACGCAGTATTTT

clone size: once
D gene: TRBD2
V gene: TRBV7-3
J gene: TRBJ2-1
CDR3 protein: CASSSTSGNEQFF
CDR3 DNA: TGTGCCAGCAGCTCAACTAGCGGGAATGAGCAGTTCTTC

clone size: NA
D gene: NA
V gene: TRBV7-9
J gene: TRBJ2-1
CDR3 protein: CASSLGVPLYNEQFF
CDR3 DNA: TGTGCCAGCAGCTTAGGTGTCCCTCTGTACAATGAGCAGTTCTTC

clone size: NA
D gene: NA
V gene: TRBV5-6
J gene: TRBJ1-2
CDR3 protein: CASSLKRSNYGYTF
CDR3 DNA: TGTGCCAGCAGCTTGAAGCGATCTAACTATGGCTACACCTTC

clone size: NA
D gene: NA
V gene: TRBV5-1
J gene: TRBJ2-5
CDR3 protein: CASTQDGESRETQYF
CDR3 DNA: TGCGCCAGCACCCAGGACGGGGAGTCACGGGAGACCCAGTACTTC

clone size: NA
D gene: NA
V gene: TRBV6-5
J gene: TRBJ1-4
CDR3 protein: CAIDRGAGANEKLFF
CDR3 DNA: TGTGCCATCGATAGGGGGGCGGGAGCTAATGAAAAACTGTTTTTT

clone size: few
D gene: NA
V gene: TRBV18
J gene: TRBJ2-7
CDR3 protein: CASSPAVSYEQYF
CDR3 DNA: TGTGCCAGCTCACCTGCAGTCTCCTACGAGCAGTACTTC

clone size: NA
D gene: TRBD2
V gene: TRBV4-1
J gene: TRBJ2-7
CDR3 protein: CASSQIRLAGAYEQYF
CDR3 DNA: TGCGCCAGCAGCCAGATCCGACTAGCGGGAGCTTACGAGCAGTACTTC

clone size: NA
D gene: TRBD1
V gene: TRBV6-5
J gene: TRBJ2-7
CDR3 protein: CASSYSHRGYEQYF
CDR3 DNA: TGTGCCAGCAGTTACTCCCACAGGGGGTACGAGCAGTACTTC

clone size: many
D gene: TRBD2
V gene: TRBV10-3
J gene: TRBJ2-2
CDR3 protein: CAISATEAGGVGGELFF
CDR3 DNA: TGTGCCATCAGTGCCACCGAGGCGGGAGGGGTTGGCGGGGAGCTGTTTTTT

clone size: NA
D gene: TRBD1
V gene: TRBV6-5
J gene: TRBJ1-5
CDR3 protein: CASGGTVNQPQHF
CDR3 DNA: TGTGCCAGCGGCGGGACAGTTAATCAGCCCCAGCATTTT

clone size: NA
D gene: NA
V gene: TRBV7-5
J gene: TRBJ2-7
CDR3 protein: CVRSDVCGRALGYEQYF
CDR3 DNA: TGTGTCAGAAGCGACGTGTGCGGGAGGGCCCTCGGTTACGAGCAGTACTTC

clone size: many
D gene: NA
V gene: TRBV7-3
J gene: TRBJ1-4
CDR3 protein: CASSIAGLPNEKLFF
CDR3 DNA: TGTGCCAGCAGCATTGCAGGGCTCCCTAATGAAAAACTGTTTTTT

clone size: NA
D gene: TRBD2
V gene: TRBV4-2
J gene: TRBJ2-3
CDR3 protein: CASSQRTSGATDTQYF
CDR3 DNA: TGTGCCAGCAGCCAAAGGACTAGCGGGGCCACAGATACGCAGTATTTT

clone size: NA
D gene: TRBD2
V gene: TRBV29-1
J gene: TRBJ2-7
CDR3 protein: CSVERSSTSGSYEQYF
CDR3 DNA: TGCAGCGTTGAGAGGAGTAGTACTAGCGGCTCCTACGAGCAGTACTTC

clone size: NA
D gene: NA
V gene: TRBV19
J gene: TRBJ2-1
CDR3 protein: CASIGPPGVQFF
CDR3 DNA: TGTGCCAGTATCGGGCCCCCGGGAGTGCAGTTCTTC

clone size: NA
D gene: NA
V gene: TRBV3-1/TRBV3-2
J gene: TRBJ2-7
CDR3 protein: CASSQGAGKSYEQYF
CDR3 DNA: TGTGCCAGCAGCCAAGGGGCAGGGAAATCCTACGAGCAGTACTTC

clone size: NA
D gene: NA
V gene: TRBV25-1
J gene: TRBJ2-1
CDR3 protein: CASSESTVPSYNEQFF
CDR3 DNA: TGTGCCAGCAGTGAAAGTACAGTACCCTCCTACAATGAGCAGTTCTTC

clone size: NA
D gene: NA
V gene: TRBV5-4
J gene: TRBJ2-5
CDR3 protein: CASSPERGETQYF
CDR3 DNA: TGTGCCAGCAGCCCCGAAAGGGGGGAGACCCAGTACTTC

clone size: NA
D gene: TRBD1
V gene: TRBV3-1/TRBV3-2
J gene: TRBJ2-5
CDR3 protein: CASSPGTGGETQYF
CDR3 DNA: TGTGCCAGCAGTCCCGGGACAGGGGGCGAGACCCAGTACTTC

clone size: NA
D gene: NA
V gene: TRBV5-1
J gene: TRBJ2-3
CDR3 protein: CASSLNRQNTQYF
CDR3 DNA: TGCGCCAGCAGCTTGAATCGACAAAATACGCAGTATTTT

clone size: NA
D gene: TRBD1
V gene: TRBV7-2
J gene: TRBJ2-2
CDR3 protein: CASSLQGQGGAGELFF
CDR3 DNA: TGTGCCAGCAGCCTCCAGGGACAGGGAGGGGCCGGGGAGCTGTTTTTT

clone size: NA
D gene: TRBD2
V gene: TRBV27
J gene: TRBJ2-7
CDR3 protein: CASRAQVAGPLQQYF
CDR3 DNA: TGTGCCAGCAGAGCTCAGGTAGCGGGACCGTTGCAGCAGTACTTC

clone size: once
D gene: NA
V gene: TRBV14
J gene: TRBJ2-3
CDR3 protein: CASSQRLTRSTDTQYF
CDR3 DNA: TGTGCCAGCAGCCAAAGGTTGACACGAAGCACAGATACGCAGTATTTT

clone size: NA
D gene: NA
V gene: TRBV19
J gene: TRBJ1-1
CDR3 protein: CASNGRAITEAFF
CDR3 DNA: TGTGCCAGTAACGGCAGGGCGATCACTGAAGCTTTCTTT

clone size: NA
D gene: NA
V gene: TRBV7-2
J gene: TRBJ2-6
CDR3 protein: CASSSQGGGANVLTF
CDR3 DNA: TGTGCCAGCAGCTCCCAGGGCGGTGGGGCCAACGTCCTGACTTTC

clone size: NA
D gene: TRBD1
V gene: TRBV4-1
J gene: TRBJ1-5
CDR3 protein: CASSQGQFSNQPQHF
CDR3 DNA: TGCGCCAGCAGCCAGGGACAGTTCAGCAATCAGCCCCAGCATTTT

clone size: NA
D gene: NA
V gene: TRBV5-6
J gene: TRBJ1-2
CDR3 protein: CASSWSGTNYGYTF
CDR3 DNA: TGTGCCAGCAGCTGGTCCGGGACAAACTATGGCTACACCTTC

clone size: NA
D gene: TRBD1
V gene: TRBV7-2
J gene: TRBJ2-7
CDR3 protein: CASSYLDRVSYEQYF
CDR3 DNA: TGTGCCAGCAGCTATCTGGACAGGGTTTCCTACGAGCAGTACTTC

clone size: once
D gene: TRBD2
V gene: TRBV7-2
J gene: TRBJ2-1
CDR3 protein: CASSLIAGEEFF
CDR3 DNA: TGTGCCAGCAGCCTAATAGCGGGAGAGGAATTCTTC

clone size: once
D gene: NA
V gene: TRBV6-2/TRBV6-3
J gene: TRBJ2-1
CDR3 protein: CASSYAPGAYYNEQFF
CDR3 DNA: TGTGCCAGCAGTTACGCGCCGGGAGCCTACTACAATGAGCAGTTCTTC

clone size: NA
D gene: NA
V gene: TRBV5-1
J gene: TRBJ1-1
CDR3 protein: CASSLTTEGWTEAFF
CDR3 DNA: TGCGCCAGCAGCTTAACCACGGAGGGTTGGACTGAAGCTTTCTTT

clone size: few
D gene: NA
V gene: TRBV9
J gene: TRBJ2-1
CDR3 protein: CASSASSYNEQFF
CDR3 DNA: TGTGCCAGCAGCGCTAGCTCCTACAATGAGCAGTTCTTC

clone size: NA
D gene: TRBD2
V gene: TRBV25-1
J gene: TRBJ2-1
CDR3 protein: CASSSGTSARRGQFF
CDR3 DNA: TGTGCCAGCAGTTCCGGGACTAGCGCCCGCCGGGGGCAGTTCTTC

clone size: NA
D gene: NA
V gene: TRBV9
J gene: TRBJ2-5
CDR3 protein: CASSVGTVQETQYF
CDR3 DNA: TGTGCCAGCAGCGTCGGGACTGTTCAAGAGACCCAGTACTTC

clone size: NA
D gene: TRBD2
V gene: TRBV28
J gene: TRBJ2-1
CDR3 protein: CASSSRGTSGRYYNEQFF
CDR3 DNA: TGTGCCAGCAGTTCTAGGGGGACTAGCGGGAGGTACTACAATGAGCAGTTCTTC

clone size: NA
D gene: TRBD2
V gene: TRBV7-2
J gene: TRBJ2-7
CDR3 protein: CASSPGRTEQYF
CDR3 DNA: TGTGCCAGCAGTCCCGGGAGGACCGAGCAGTACTTC

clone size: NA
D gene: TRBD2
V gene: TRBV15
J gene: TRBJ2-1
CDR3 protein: CATSKAPGRAGNEQFF
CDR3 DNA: TGTGCCACCAGCAAGGCCCCTGGGAGGGCTGGCAATGAGCAGTTCTTC